The rows below give T cell receptor beta chains drawn from one sample of a study of CD4 T cells in relation to SARS-CoV-2 and coronaviruses. Their cognate antigens are unknown. The assay was immunoSEQ multiplex PCR, and TCRdb's table has in-frame clones only and misses some. Of around 25,000 clones in the sample, around 76% were seen once. Sequenced sample: CD4+ T cells from PBMCs, cultured in vitro. These receptor sequences come from a human donor in good health. The CDR3 runs from the conserved cysteine through the conserved F or W. The D gene is left open where the match is weak. A clone size is listed for some rows: how often the clone was seen (once, few, many), or a class if it is expanded.

clone_size j_call d_call v_call cdr3_nt cdr3_aa
. TRBJ1-1 . TRBV10-1 TGCGCCAGCAGTGGGCTCATGAACACTGAAGCTTTCTTT CASSGLMNTEAFF
once TRBJ2-3 . TRBV12-5 TGTGCTAGTGGTTTGGTACGCGACGGGACACAACACACAGATACGCAGTATTTT CASGLVRDGTQHTDTQYF
. TRBJ2-1 . TRBV28 TGTGCCAGCAGTTTACTTGCCCGGGGAAAGTGGGGTGAGCAGTTCTTC CASSLLARGKWGEQFF
. TRBJ2-1 TRBD1 TRBV11-2 TGTGCCAGCAGCTCCGAAGGGACAGGGCGTTTCAATGAGCAGTTCTTC CASSSEGTGRFNEQFF
. TRBJ2-5 . TRBV19 TGTGCCAGTAGTACCCAGTGGGGGGAAGAGACCCAGTACTTC CASSTQWGEETQYF
. TRBJ1-2 TRBD1 TRBV19 TGTGCCAGTGGAAGGACAGGGTCCGACTATGGCTACACCTTC CASGRTGSDYGYTF
once TRBJ1-2 . TRBV18 TGTGCCAGCTCGACAGACAGTGCCTATGGCTACACCTTC CASSTDSAYGYTF
. TRBJ2-1 . TRBV7-3 TGTGCCAGCAGCTTAAGGGGGAACTACAATGAGCAGTTCTTC CASSLRGNYNEQFF
. TRBJ2-1 TRBD2 TRBV7-3 TGTGCCAGCAGCTTGGCCAGCGGGAGCTTCCATGAGCAGTTCTTC CASSLASGSFHEQFF
. TRBJ1-1 . TRBV7-2 TGTGCCAGCACCTGGGGGAGGGGGAACACTGAAGCTTTCTTT CASTWGRGNTEAFF
. TRBJ1-1 . TRBV14 TGTGCCAGCAGCCAAGATCGGAGAAGGGATAGGACGAGTGAAGCTTTCTTT CASSQDRRRDRTSEAFF
once TRBJ1-2 . TRBV29-1 TGCAGCGGCCTGGAAGGGGGCTATGGCTACACCTTC CSGLEGGYGYTF
. TRBJ2-7 . TRBV19 TGTGCCAGTAGTACGATGGACGGAGACGCGAACGAGCAGTACTTC CASSTMDGDANEQYF
. TRBJ2-3 . TRBV11-2 TGTGCCAGCAGCCAGGTCGCAGATACGCAGTATTTT CASSQVADTQYF
. TRBJ1-2 . TRBV12-5 TGTGCTAGTGGTTTGGTATCGGGGACGGCGTCTAATGGCTACACCTTC CASGLVSGTASNGYTF
. TRBJ2-3 TRBD2 TRBV5-4 TGTGCCAGCAGTCCAACCCCCCTAGCGGGAGAAGCTAGTAGGACAGATACGCAGTATTTT CASSPTPLAGEASRTDTQYF
. TRBJ1-1 TRBD1 TRBV11-2 TGTGCCAGCAGCTTAGGACCCGGACAGGGAGGAGCTTTCTTT CASSLGPGQGGAFF
. TRBJ2-1 . TRBV9 TGTGCCAGCAGCGTCCTTAGGGACAATGAGCAGTTCTTC CASSVLRDNEQFF
. TRBJ1-3 TRBD1 TRBV5-5 TGTGCCAGCCGCCCGACAGGGGGATTTGGAAACACCATATATTTT CASRPTGGFGNTIYF
. TRBJ2-3 . TRBV19 TGTGCCAGTAATCCCCGGACAGCAATCACAGATACGCAGTATTTT CASNPRTAITDTQYF
. TRBJ1-2 . TRBV3-1/TRBV3-2 TGTGCCAGCAGCCAAGTGTATGGAGGCTACACCTTC CASSQVYGGYTF
. TRBJ2-7 TRBD2 TRBV7-2 TGTGCCAGCAGCCCTGATAGCGGGAGACTCTACGAGCAGTACTTC CASSPDSGRLYEQYF
few TRBJ1-2 TRBD1 TRBV2 TGTGCCAGCAGTGAGGGACAGGGGTTTAACTATGGCTACACCTTC CASSEGQGFNYGYTF
. TRBJ1-6 . TRBV5-1 TGCGCCAGCAGCTTGGAGGACGGGAATTCACCCCTCCACTTT CASSLEDGNSPLHF
few TRBJ2-7 TRBD2 TRBV14 TGTGCCAGCAGCCCCCCGGGGGGATTTCGGGAGCAGTACTTC CASSPPGGFREQYF
few TRBJ2-1 . TRBV2 TGTGCCAGCACCCCGGGTCGGGACAATGAGCAGTTCTTC CASTPGRDNEQFF
. TRBJ2-7 TRBD1 TRBV5-1 TGCGCCAGCAGCTCCCTCGGACAGGAACATAGTTCCTTC CASSSLGQEHSSF
. TRBJ1-6 . TRBV14 TGTGCCAGCAGCCCAAACCTCGGGAATTCACCCCTCCACTTT CASSPNLGNSPLHF
. TRBJ1-5 . TRBV6-5 TGTGCCAGCAGTTACTCCCAGGGCGGCAATCAGCCCCAGCATTTT CASSYSQGGNQPQHF
. TRBJ2-3 . TRBV11-1 TGTGCCAGCAGACTACGGTCCATCACAGATACGCAGTATTTT CASRLRSITDTQYF
. TRBJ1-4 TRBD1 TRBV5-1 TGCGCCAGCAGCTCTGCGACAGGGGGCCAAGCTAATGAAAAACTGTTTTTT CASSSATGGQANEKLFF
. TRBJ2-3 TRBD2 TRBV5-6 TGTGCCAGCAGCTCGGGACTAGCGGGAGCTTGGGGCACAGATACGCAGTATTTT CASSSGLAGAWGTDTQYF
few TRBJ2-7 TRBD1 TRBV4-1 TGCGCCAGCAGCCACACCGGGACAGAGGACTACGAGCAGTACTTC CASSHTGTEDYEQYF
. TRBJ2-1 . TRBV7-3 TGTGCCAGCAGCTTAGTGGTGGGCGGGAACAATGAGCAGTTCTTC CASSLVVGGNNEQFF
. TRBJ1-5 . TRBV12-5 TGTGCTAGTGGTTTGTGGGACAATCAGCCCCAGCATTTT CASGLWDNQPQHF
few TRBJ1-5 . TRBV5-4 TGTGCCAGCAGCTGGGGGTTTGACCAGCCCCAGCATTTT CASSWGFDQPQHF
. TRBJ1-6 TRBD1 TRBV18 TGTGCCAGCTCACCGGTCTCGGGACAGGGTAGTGCACCCCTCCACTTT CASSPVSGQGSAPLHF
. TRBJ2-2 . TRBV6-4 TGTGCCAGCAGGACAGAAGCCGGGGAGCTGTTTTTT CASRTEAGELFF
. TRBJ2-6 . TRBV24-1 TGTGCCACCAGTGAAGCAGCCAGGGGGGTAAGCTCTGGGGCCAACGTCCTGACTTTC CATSEAARGVSSGANVLTF
. TRBJ2-7 . TRBV20-1 TGCAGTGCTAGTCTGATACAGTACTTC CSASLIQYF
. TRBJ2-7 . TRBV7-2 TGTGCCAGCAGCCCCGTCGGTGGGTTCGAGCAGTACTTC CASSPVGGFEQYF
few TRBJ2-2 . TRBV24-1 TGTGCCACCAGTTTGATAGGTGGACGGGAGCTGTTTTTT CATSLIGGRELFF
. TRBJ2-7 TRBD2 TRBV5-6 TGTGCCAGCAGCAGAACTAGCGGGAGGCCCTACGAGCAGTACTTC CASSRTSGRPYEQYF
. TRBJ2-2 . TRBV11-2 TGTGCCAGCAGCTTAGTATCCCAGGGGCTGGGGGAGCTGTTTTTT CASSLVSQGLGELFF
. TRBJ2-7 TRBD1 TRBV19 TGTGCCAGTAGTCGGTACGGGGACAGCTACGAGCAGTACTTC CASSRYGDSYEQYF
. TRBJ2-7 TRBD1 TRBV4-1 TGCGCCAGCAGCCAACCCAACTTCCGGGACAGGCGTTCCTACGAGCAGTACTTC CASSQPNFRDRRSYEQYF
. TRBJ1-2 TRBD1 TRBV6-1 TGTGCCAGCAGCAACGGACAGGGGGGTTCTGGCTACACCTTC CASSNGQGGSGYTF